The present TCR beta chain was sequenced within a study of blood T cells in healthy people across ages. This clonotype was counted many times. The trim removed 8 bases at V and 1 base at J, leaving 6 bases unmatched. The V gene's germline CDR1 is SGHVS and CDR2 FQNEAQ. The CDR3 is 15 residues long. Primed by a sample-barcoded 5' primer and a J-beta primer mix, a second PCR proceeded for about 6 to 11 cycles. MiXCR, applied by TCRdb to the 5' RACE reads, yields one record per CDR3 protein. Counted here are more than 1,000,000 distinct CDR3 sequences, about 23% occurring once; the ten biggest clones make up less than 0.75%. This same sample was also taken into another study, of T cells of mothers and their children. As reported in that work: Three healthy Caucasian mothers, along with their six children, served as the donors. It was related mother-child pairs that showed slightly higher overlap than unrelated pairs, without reaching significance.

The sequence was collected from a girl aged 2-9 years in good health. The sequencing sample was made of blood. The V gene is TRBV7-8, the J gene TRBJ2-7, with 12 nucleotides matching TRBD2. The CDR3 DNA is TGTGCCAGCGGTATCGGACTAGCGGGGTCCTACGAGCAGTACTTC. Translating gives CASGIGLAGSYEQYF.